The entry below describes one TCR beta chain. This entry comes from a study of control samples from healthy donors and cancer patients. Method: immunoSEQ multiplex PCR; TCRdb's copy keeps in-frame clones and lacks some. The data show about 65,000 clones, 90% seen once. The CDR3 has 16 amino acids. The chain combines TRBV12-1 with TRBJ2-1; TRBD2, the table's D call, was not compared with the DNA. TRBV12-1 is labeled a pseudogene. Material for sequencing was PBMCs. The sequence derives from a woman in her forties or fifties with colorectal cancer. CDR3 protein: CASSLMIGTRRYEQFF. CDR3 bases: TGTGCCAGCAGCCTCATGATCGGGACTAGGAGGTATGAGCAGTTCTTC.